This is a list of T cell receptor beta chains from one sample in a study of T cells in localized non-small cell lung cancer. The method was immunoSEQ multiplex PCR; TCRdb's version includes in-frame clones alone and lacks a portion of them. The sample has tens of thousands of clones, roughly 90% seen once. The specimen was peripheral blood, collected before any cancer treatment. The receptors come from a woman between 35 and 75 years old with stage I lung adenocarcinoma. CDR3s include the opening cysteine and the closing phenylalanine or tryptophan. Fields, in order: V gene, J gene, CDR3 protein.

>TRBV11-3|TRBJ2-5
CASSPSGVYQETQYF
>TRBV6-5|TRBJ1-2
CASTGGYGYTF
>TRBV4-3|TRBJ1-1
CASSQERVGAEAFF
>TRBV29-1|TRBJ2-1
CSVGRGVSYNEQFF
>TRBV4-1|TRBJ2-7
CASSQGPGTGGGYEQYF
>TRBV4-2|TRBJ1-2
CASSQGTGGGYGYTF
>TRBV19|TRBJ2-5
CASSIDTGRLGETQYF
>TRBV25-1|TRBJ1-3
CASSDGGNTIYF
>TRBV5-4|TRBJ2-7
CASSLGLRGGHEQYF
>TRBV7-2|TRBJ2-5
CASSLEALAGLETQYF
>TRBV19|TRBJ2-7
CASSSGTAYYEQYF
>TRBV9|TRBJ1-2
CASSSDAGARFGYTF
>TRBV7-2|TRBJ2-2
CASSLAASSAGELFF
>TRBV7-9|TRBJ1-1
CASSLEIGLGSEAFF
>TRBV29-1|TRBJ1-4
CSVALGGGLEKLFF
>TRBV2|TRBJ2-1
CASRGLPGFYNEQFF
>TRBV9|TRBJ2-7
CASSVALGQYEQYF
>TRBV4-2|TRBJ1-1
CASSQGMGLSNTEAFF
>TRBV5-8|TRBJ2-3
CASSLTSSSTDTQYF
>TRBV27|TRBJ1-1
CASSLNILGVEAFF
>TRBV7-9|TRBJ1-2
CASSHFDGGKDYGYTF
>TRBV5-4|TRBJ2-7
CASSNGQPGQYF
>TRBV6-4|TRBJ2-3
CASSEGDSGTDTQYF
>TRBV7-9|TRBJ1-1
CASSPLGRTEAFF
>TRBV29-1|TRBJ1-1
CSVDRGTEAFF
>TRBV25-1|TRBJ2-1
CASSDTAGGARVYNEQFF
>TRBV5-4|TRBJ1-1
CASSLPTGVSEAFF
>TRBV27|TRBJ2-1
CASSLRLAGGVNEQFF
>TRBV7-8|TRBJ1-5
CASSLANDQPQHF
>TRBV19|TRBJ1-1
CASSIMTGSGTEAFF
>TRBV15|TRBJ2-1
CATSRDSRLEAFPFF
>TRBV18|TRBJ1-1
CASSPLEVKNTEAFF
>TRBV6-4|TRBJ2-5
CASSPGPQETQYF
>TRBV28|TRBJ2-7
CASSFRVEQYF
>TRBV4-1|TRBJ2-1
CASSQKRLAGGQSYNEQFF
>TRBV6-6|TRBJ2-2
CASTKPPNTGELFF
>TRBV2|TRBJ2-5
CASSDVANTQYF
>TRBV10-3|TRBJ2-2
CAISESGAGELFF
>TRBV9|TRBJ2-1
CASAPPGNEQFF
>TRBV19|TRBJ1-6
CASSVGRSYNSPLHF
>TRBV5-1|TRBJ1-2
CASSSGQGGYGYTF
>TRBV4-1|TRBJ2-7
CASSERAGYEQYF
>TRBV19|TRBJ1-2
CASSSPPDANYGYTF
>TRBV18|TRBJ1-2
CASSPMGQGFGYTF
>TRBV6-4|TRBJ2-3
CASGEGLAAPRSTQYF
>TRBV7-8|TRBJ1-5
CASSDHRDRETQPQHF
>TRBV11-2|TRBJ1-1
CASSSNRGGRTEAFF
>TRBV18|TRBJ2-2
CASSPPQQGNTGELFF
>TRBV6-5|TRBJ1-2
CASSYSTRAFHGYTF
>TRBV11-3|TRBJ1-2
CASSLAGPYGYTF
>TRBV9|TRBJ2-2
CASSFGTATGELFF
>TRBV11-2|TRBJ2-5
CASSSGLAGVYQETQYF
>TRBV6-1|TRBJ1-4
CASRRQKSTNEKLFF